This T cell receptor (beta chain) was captured by sequencing in a study of Ad26.COV2.S vaccination and SARS-CoV-2 variants. Treatment indicated: around 19 received Ad26.COV2.S at low or high dose, single or two shots; several received placebo; per-sample allocation not given. Sampling occurred on day 63 after the first vaccine or placebo injection. Measured with immunoSEQ multiplex PCR; TCRdb has only the in-frame clones, and not every one. Of 300,000 to 400,000 clones listed, more than 75% are singletons. The CDR3 runs to 18 residues. Germline CDR1 and CDR2: SEHNR and FQNEAQ (reference sequence). With V trimmed by 1 base and J by 4 bases, 13 bases remained unmatched.

This specimen was peripheral blood, taken in a trial of Ad26.COV2.S vaccine versus placebo. The TCR sequence derives from a person aged 18-60 years who received the Ad26.COV2.S COVID-19 vaccine or a placebo. The chain has TRBV7-9 and TRBJ2-3, with 8 nucleotides matching TRBD2. The CDR3: CASSLVLLLAVPSDTQYF. The CDR3 DNA reads TGTGCCAGCAGCTTAGTACTGTTACTAGCGGTGCCCTCAGATACGCAGTATTTT.